This entry is about one T cell receptor beta chain. There are 16 residues in the CDR3. CDR1 is SGHAT and CDR2 is FQNNGV in the germline V gene. J was trimmed by 8 bases and V by 1 base; bases with no gene match: 10. TCRdb keeps only in-frame clones here, not all; method: immunoSEQ multiplex PCR. This sample has roughly 100,000 clones; about 90% occur once, and the top ten carry about 3.2%. This entry is derived from a study of blood T cell repertoires in COVID-19. The wider study: T cells, B-cell-depleted T cells, or PBMCs supplied cDNA or gDNA.

Sequenced material: peripheral blood. The TCR originated in a human donor in a cohort sampled during active COVID-19. The chain combines TRBV11-2 with TRBJ1-4; the match to TRBD1 covers 7 bases. CDR3: CASSLGEGQIGEKLFF. For the CDR3, the DNA is TGTGCCAGCAGCTTAGGTGAGGGACAGATCGGAGAAAAACTGTTTTTT. Combining the CDR3 with reference TRBV11-2 and TRBJ1-4 gives the whole variable domain EAGVAQSPRYKIIEKRQSVAFWCNPISGHATLYWYQQILGQGPKLLIQFQNNGVVDDSQLPKDRFSAERLKGVDSTLKIQPAKLEDSAVYLCASSLGEGQIGEKLFFGSGTQLSVL.